This TCR beta chain is from a study of cytomegalovirus exposure and HLA in healthy donors (dated by TCRdb to between 2016 and 2019). With regard to the full study: An earlier analysis of several hundred of the donors reported about 260 Gb of sequence data and 90 million to 120 million unique TCR beta sequences obtained from around 180 million T cells. To decide whether each TCR beta V gene segment behaved as functional or pseudogenic, an earlier analysis of fewer than 750 of the donors relied on high-throughput TCR beta sequencing. Typing coverage varied by locus: about 629-640 donors for A, B, C, DRB1 and DQB1; roughly 510 for DQA1; 600 to 610 for DPA1; 400 to 480 for DPB1. The study profiled the T cell repertoires of under 700 subjects by immunosequencing and related them to cytomegalovirus serostatus. The aim of the study was to test whether cataloging public T cell receptors could identify signatures of past pathogen exposure. All discovery cohort repertoires had been generated using a single sequencing platform. HLA typing included class I and class II loci at four-digit resolution. A later analysis re-examined previously published TCR beta repertoires from roughly 650 donors and added high-resolution HLA genotyping to investigate patterns of TCR occurrence. An early release covering 550 to 650 HLA-typed donors comprised roughly 300 gigabases of sequencing data and 85 million to 100 million unique TCR sequences. Among approximately 370 genotyped donors of the cohort, an average of roughly 230,000 unique TCR beta nucleotide sequences was sequenced per donor, of which approximately 19% were non-productive. High-throughput TCR immunosequencing, statistical association of individual TCRs with disease status, and machine learning were combined to predict cytomegalovirus infection status. In the later analysis, no new phenotypic data were used to find candidate immune exposures; instead, reliance was placed on TCR beta sequences and their occurrence across donors. Donor age, sex, ethnicity and CMV serostatus were compiled alongside the repertoire data. In addition to the first cohort of approximately 670 subjects, a separate validation cohort of 120 different subjects was used. Of the roughly 400 genotyped donors, roughly 80% fell in the genetic ancestry cluster associated with self-reported Caucasian donors. A later genetic analysis used genome-wide SNP genotypes for about 60% of the roughly 700 donors, treating that subset as a discovery cohort. A handful of DR-DQ haplotypes were handled as single units for association and clustering because linkage in the cohort was strong. Summary of the overall study and its limitations: Because HLA typing was missing for some donors at each locus, association tests included only the typed subset. A later analysis found that HLA-associated TCR beta chains were more clonally expanded and had lower generation probabilities than equally common non-associated chains. A group of highly shared sequence variants was considered likely to be a technical artifact of the sequencing pipeline. Sequencing depth was assumed to be roughly uniform across donors in the presence/absence analyses, though that assumption may not hold. When HLA alleles, especially DR and DQ, strongly co-occurred, attributing TCR associations to individual alleles was difficult. A further reported finding was that TCR beta sequences accurately predicted the HLA-A and HLA-B alleles for most subjects in the first cohort. An association between a missense DCLRE1C variant and V-gene and J-gene trimming of TCR beta chains was found in a later genetic analysis and replicated in an independent cohort. In vitro tests confirmed that a few of the cytomegalovirus-associated TCR beta chains recognize cytomegalovirus antigens. The authors suggested that the approach could potentially be generalized to other disease states and immunological phenotypes. Correlated functional status among segregating V segments might reflect linkage disequilibrium, but an unknown experimental factor could not be ruled out. A later analysis found that most CMV-associated TCR beta chains appeared HLA-restricted, with HLA associations seemingly driven largely by CMV exposure. The earlier analysis of 587 of the donors excluded some 16 rarely observed V segments, including chromosome 9 orphons, because counts were too low. In both the original and validation cohorts, the classifier was reported to diagnose cytomegalovirus status with high specificity and sensitivity. The study listed approximately 160 TCR beta chains as associated with cytomegalovirus. A later analysis associated about 17,000 TCR beta sequences with specific HLA alleles at a false discovery rate of 0.05. A later genetic analysis reported fewer N-insertions in productive TCRs among donors in an Asian-associated ancestry cluster than the roughly 700-donor mean. In a later analysis, TCR association rates were found to vary across HLA loci, with the most associated TCRs seen for DRB1 alleles and the fewest for HLA-C alleles. Several of the top co-occurrence clusters appeared to be linked to parvovirus B19, influenza, CMV and Epstein-Barr virus, according to a later analysis. In an earlier analysis of some 640 of the donors, most TCR beta V segments were observed in productive rearrangements about 90% or about 30% of the time, broadly matching IMGT annotations. Immune exposure information for the cohort was limited to CMV serostatus. The cohort was sequenced for TCR beta chains only, and without alpha or paired-chain data the features that could be detected were limited. Some IMGT-functional V segments, including TRBV6-2 and TRBV6-3, could not be told apart with the 87-base-pair reads, so those segments were excluded. While some public TCRs were present in many individuals, most TCR sequences turned up only very rarely across donors.

Libraries were built with the immunoSEQ multiplex PCR assay. For the multiplex PCR, a mixture combining 60 forward primers for TCR Vbeta segments and 13 reverse primers for TCR Jbeta segments was used. Amplification of the CDR3 region of rearranged TCR beta genes was performed with a multiplex PCR assay on genomic DNA. On the Illumina HiSeq System, the amplified TCR beta libraries were sequenced as 87-base-pair reads. The authors processed their data as follows. A later analysis counted about 82 million unique TCR beta chains across the 550 to 700 repertoires, and roughly 9.9 million of these chains were shared by at least two donors. Raw reads were error-corrected and collapsed into unique sequences by a nearest-neighbor algorithm in which closely related sequences were merged to remove PCR and sequencing errors. To assign V, D and J gene segments, CDR3 sequences were aligned to IMGT reference sequences. For a sequence to be retained, at least a six-nucleotide match to both a V gene segment and a J gene segment was required. A rearrangement counted as productive if the CDR3 had no stop codons and remained in frame with V and J, and every other rearrangement counted as non-productive. Following IMGT convention, CDR3 was defined as the stretch from the second conserved V-encoded cysteine up to the conserved J-encoded phenylalanine. In an earlier analysis of 587 of the donors, sequences lacking an unambiguous match to a single V gene segment were excluded. An earlier analysis of several hundred of the donors called V segments functional above 56.7% productive rearrangements and segregating when the between-donor standard deviation exceeded 5%. To diagnose cytomegalovirus status from the catalog of TCR beta chain sequences, a statistical classification framework was built. V and J gene assignment, in a later analysis, came from comparing TCR nucleotide sequences with IMGT/GENE-DB human TR gene sequences. Using the TCRdist pipeline, a later analysis assigned CDR3 sequences along with most-parsimonious VDJ recombination scenarios. In a later analysis, each TCR beta chain was defined by its CDR3 amino acid sequence together with its V-gene family, and reads without a unique V-gene family were excluded. To address suspected cross-contamination and a sequencing artifact, a later analysis removed some 620 highly shared, low-generation-probability nucleotide sequences. A later analysis calculated a clonal expansion index for each public chain from normalized within-repertoire ranks of inferred template counts. Generation probabilities in a later analysis came from a VDJ recombination model fitted to out-of-frame rearrangements, and those results were checked against IGoR. A later analysis scored TCR-TCR, TCR-HLA and TCR-CMV co-occurrence with hypergeometric tests, applying a repertoire-size bias correction to TCR pairs. False discovery rates were estimated in a later analysis by permuting HLA or CMV assignments 20 times. In a later analysis, co-occurring TCRs were grouped with DBSCAN, and TCRdist sequence similarity was added when clustering was performed within HLA-allele-positive subsets. Repertoires with fewer than 30,000 or more than 120,000 public chains were left out of co-occurrence clustering, as were about 5 repertoires with anomalous nucleotide sharing. TCRdb mirrors the immuneACCESS table, restricted to in-frame sequences. Some clones are absent from its copies; in checked studies, under half trace to an unresolved V gene, and the reason for the others is unknown. The V and J calls and clone size come from that table; D and trimming were worked out from the DNA. This sample is represented by about 50,000 clones; around 81% of them were singletons. Together, the top ten hold over 2% of the sample.

CDR1 and CDR2, looked up from the germline V gene, are MNHEY and SVGAGI. The CDR3 has 13 amino acids, counting the end cysteine and phenylalanine. Only the CDR3 portion is preserved as DNA: 39 bases, with reading frame beginning at the first base. V is reduced by 4 bases and J by 11 bases, leaving a spacing of 17 bases between them. In total, approximately 690 healthy bone marrow donors made up the cohort. All cohort members were sampled while nominally healthy, although unrecorded immune exposures were likely present. The donor tested CMV seropositive, placing the donor among the approximately 310 seropositive members of the cohort. Each donor provided a peripheral blood sample, and peripheral blood mononuclear cells were used for TCR beta sequencing. The Qiagen DNeasy Blood Extraction Kit was used to extract genomic DNA from the blood cell samples. Turning to this clone: This receptor's antigen is unknown. Base qualities are not recorded, but no much larger clone differs from it by a single base.

The chain links TRBV6-5 with TRBJ1-1; the D gene cannot be resolved reliably. Sample: PBMCs. The TCR comes from a boy aged 5-17 years in good health and CMV-seropositive. The nucleotides read TGTGCCAGCAGTTCCCCCGGGGTGGGGTCTGCTTTCTTT. This sequence encodes CASSSPGVGSAFF.